This TCR beta chain was sequenced during a study of T cell repertoires in cytomegalovirus infection. Study background: Shared public TCR beta signatures pointed to both CMV infection and a matching HLA type.

A single record per CDR3 protein comes from TCRdb applying MiXCR to the reads. Found here are some 220,000 distinct CDR3 sequences, approximately 7% of them singletons; the top ten hold around 6.5%. Findings of the study overall: Cumulative public TCR beta family frequency identified carriers of CMV plus the relevant HLA.

This clonotype was recorded at least ten times. Its target is not known. The sample comprised PBMCs. This TCR was sampled from a human donor in good health (CMV status not recorded). Some clones in this sample may be carry-over from other donors' samples.

CDR3 amino acids: CASSVEHMNTEAFF. CDR3 nucleotides: TGTGCCAGCAGCGTAGAACATATGAACACTGAAGCTTTCTTT. V is TRBV9 and J is TRBJ1-1, with unresolved D. The CDR3 length is 14 residues. V was cut by 0 bases and J by 0 bases, with 6 bases left in between. Germline V gene sequence: CDR1 SGDLS, CDR2 YYNGEE.